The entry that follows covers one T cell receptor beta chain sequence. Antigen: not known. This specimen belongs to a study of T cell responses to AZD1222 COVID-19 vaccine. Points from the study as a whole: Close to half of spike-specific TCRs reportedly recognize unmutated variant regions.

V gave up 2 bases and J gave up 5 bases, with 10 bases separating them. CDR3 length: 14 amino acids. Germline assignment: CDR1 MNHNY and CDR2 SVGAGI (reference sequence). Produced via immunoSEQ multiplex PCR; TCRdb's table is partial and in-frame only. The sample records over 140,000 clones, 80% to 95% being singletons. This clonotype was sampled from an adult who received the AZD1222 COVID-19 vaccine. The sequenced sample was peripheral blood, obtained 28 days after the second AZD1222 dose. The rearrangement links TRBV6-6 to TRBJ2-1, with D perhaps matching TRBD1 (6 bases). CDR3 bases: TGTGCCAGCAGTTACAGGGACATCAACAATGAGCAGTTCTTC. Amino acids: CASSYRDINNEQFF.